The clone carrying this TCR beta chain has a handful of counts. The cDNA 3' end received a ligated oligonucleotide with a UMI. The first PCR ran around 4 cycles with an equimolar RC1.1 and RC1.2 beta primer mix. TCR alpha and beta chains were handled separately starting at the second PCR. Via MiXCR, TCRdb re-called the UMI-ligation and nested PCR reads, giving one row per CDR3 protein. The sample includes approximately 57,000 distinct CDR3 sequences, approximately 13% of them seen just once. These data are taken from a study of quantifying T cell responses using KT2 cells. Study information: cDNA was made from DNase-treated RNA using alpha and beta constant primers. Estimated efficiency of the T4 ligation step was above 9% under optimum conditions. The second PCR was a qPCR stopped at a predetermined fluorescence threshold.

This CDR3 spans 17 amino acids. Unfractionated PBMC were spiked with known numbers of KT2 clone cells. The receptor was isolated from a human donor. This chain links TRBV21-1 with TRBJ2-2; the table's TRBD2 call for D was not verified on the DNA. TRBV21-1 is noted as a pseudogene. The sample taken for sequencing was PBMCs spiked with cells of the T cell clone KT2. The DNA for the CDR3 is TGTGCCACACCACCTCTAGCGGGAACGGAGAACACCGGGGAGCTGTTTTTT. Its translation is CATPPLAGTENTGELFF.